The 11 T cell receptor beta chains below come from one sample, sequenced in a study of T cells in women clearing cervical HPV infection. TCRdb's table, derived via immunoSEQ multiplex PCR, lists solely in-frame clones and lacks some. This sample's clone table lists tens of thousands of clones. Sequenced: blood buffy coat. All receptors come from a woman between 18 and 75 years old with a cervical HPV16 infection that either progressed to CIN3+ or cleared (not recorded which).

To note about this clone: The CDR3 end is not reached by the read, which stops 3 residues before it; the germline J gene fills it in. The chain carries TRBV30 and TRBJ1-3; tentative D call: TRBD1 (6 bases). V was trimmed by 1 base and J by 0 bases, leaving 10 bases between them. Germline CDR1 and CDR2: GTSNPN and SVGIG (reference sequence). The CDR3 has 15 amino acids. CDR3 loop: CAWSGGTTSGNTIYF. The covered CDR3 bases are TGTGCCTGGAGTGGTGGGACAACCTCTGGAAACACC.

As concerns this clone: The sequence runs out 3 residues before the end of the CDR3; the remainder is reconstructed from the germline J gene. V and J are TRBV19 and TRBJ2-1; no clear D. Between the trimmed V and J ends, which lost 1 base and 4 bases, there was a span of 5 bases. The germline CDR1 and CDR2 sequences are LNHDA and SQIVND (reference sequence). CDR3 length: 13 amino acids. The DNA read from the CDR3 is TGTGCCAGTAGTATAGGCCTATACAATGAG. This gives the protein CASSIGLYNE. The CDR3 in its entirety is CASSIGLYNEQFF.

As to this clone: The read terminates 3 residues before the CDR3 end, so the remaining end is supplied by the germline J gene. The chain couples TRBV2 to TRBJ1-5, with a weak D call TRBD1 (5 bases). Germline CDR1 and CDR2: SNHLY and FYNNEI. The CDR3 is 13 residues long. V was trimmed by 11 bases and J by 6 bases, leaving 17 bases between them. This CDR3 reads CACLRVLGQPQHF. The CDR3 DNA, read in part, is TGTGCCTGTCTCAGGGTACTGGGTCAGCCC. Drawing the rest from reference TRBV2 and TRBJ1-5, the complete variable domain is EPEVTQTPSHQVTQMGQEVILRCVPISNHLYFYWYRQILGQKVEFLVSFYNNEISEKSEIFDDQFSVERPDGSNFTLKIRSTKLEDSAMYFCACLRVLGQPQHFGDGTRLSIL.

With respect to this clone: The read gets to within 3 residues of the CDR3 end, and the germline J gene fills in the rest. The chain has TRBV30 and TRBJ1-5; no reliable D call. V shed 0 bases and J shed 5 bases, with 8 bases lying between them. Looked up from germline, CDR1 is GTSNPN and CDR2 is SVGIG (reference sequence). The CDR3 is made up of 13 amino acids. CDR3 loop: CAWSVGPDQPQHF. The DNA read from the CDR3 is TGTGCCTGGAGTGTGGGCCCCGATCAGCCC.

Details on this clone: The read ends 3 residues early relative to the CDR3; the germline J gene fills the gap. The chain uses TRBV7-3 and TRBJ1-1; D is unresolved. Deletions cut 2 bases from V and 2 bases from J, with 9 bases between. CDR3 length equals 14 residues. Germline V CDR1 and CDR2: SGHTA, FQGTGA. CDR3 sequence reads: CASSLVPVNTEAFF. The sequenced CDR3 bases are TGTGCCAGCAGCTTAGTACCGGTTAACACTGAA.

As concerns this clone: The observed sequence ends 3 residues before the CDR3 terminus, with the missing tail filled in from the germline J gene. This rearrangement joins TRBV6-2 or TRBV6-3 to TRBJ2-3, with unresolved D. The CDR3 sequence is 13 residues long. CDR1 is MNHEY and CDR2 is SVGEGT in the germline V gene. V was pared by 2 bases and J by 3 bases, with 6 bases between. Incomplete CDR3 DNA: TGTGCCAGCAGTTACGGCCCTACAGATACG. Translating gives CASSYGPTDT. The complete CDR3 protein is CASSYGPTDTQYF.

To note about this clone: The observed sequence ends 3 residues before the CDR3 terminus, with the missing tail filled in from the germline J gene. The chain has TRBV6-2 or TRBV6-3 and TRBJ2-1; 11 nucleotides line up with TRBD2. This CDR3 contains 15 residues. After removal of 6 bases from V and 5 bases from J, the junction contained 6 bases not matched to a gene. CDR1 and CDR2 from the germline V gene are MNHEY and SVGEGT. The sequenced part of the CDR3 DNA is TGTGCCAGCAGAAAGGAGGGACTAGCGGACAATGAG. Amino acids: CASRKEGLADNE. The whole CDR3 sequence reads CASRKEGLADNEQFF.

Incomplete CDR3 DNA: TGTGCCATCAGTGAACGGGCGGACAGGATTTTCCCAGATACG. Protein: CAISERADRIFPDT. The full CDR3 reads CAISERADRIFPDTQYF. The chain employs TRBV10-3 and TRBJ2-3, with 7 bases identical to TRBD1. Read coverage stops 3 residues before the CDR3 terminus; the germline J gene supplies the remainder. CDR1 and CDR2 (germline): ENHRY, SYGVKD. The CDR3 runs to 17 residues. Losses at the gene ends were 3 bases for V and 4 bases for J; bases not matched to a gene: 13.

To note about this clone: The sequenced fragment ends 3 residues before the CDR3 boundary, so the rest is inferred from the germline J gene. V and J are TRBV5-1 and TRBJ2-1; 9 bases are shared with TRBD1. The CDR3 is made up of 16 amino acids. Trimming at V came to 5 bases and at J to 8 bases, leaving 14 bases not matched to a gene. Germline V gives CDR1 SGHRS, CDR2 YFSETQ. Partial CDR3 DNA: TGCGCCAGCAGATATTCCCCGGGACAGGGTTCTGATGAG. Amino acids: CASRYSPGQGSDE. Given in full, the CDR3 is CASRYSPGQGSDEQFF.

Concerning this clone itself: Coverage ceases 3 residues before the CDR3 finishes, and the germline J gene fills in the end. The rearrangement links TRBV7-9 to TRBJ1-4; D gene ambiguous. This CDR3 region has 14 residues. CDR1 and CDR2 from the germline V gene are SEHNR and FQNEAQ (reference sequence). The V end lost 2 bases, the J end lost 8 bases, and 12 bases lay between the germline ends. Here the CDR3 reads CASSLRLPGEKLFF. CDR3 DNA, as far as it was read: TGTGCCAGCAGCTTAAGACTCCCTGGGGAAAAA.

A word on this clone: With the read ending 3 residues before the CDR3 end, the germline J gene is used to fill in that end. The chain carries TRBV29-1 and TRBJ1-4; 7 nucleotides align to TRBD1. Germline loops: CDR1 SQVTM, CDR2 ANQGSEA. CDR3 length: 13 residues. Trimming at V came to 5 bases and at J to 2 bases, leaving 2 bases not matched to a gene. The CDR3 bases that were read are TGCAGCGTTACGACAGGGACTAATGAAAAA. It specifies CSVTTGTNEK. In full, the CDR3 is CSVTTGTNEKLFF. Supplemented by reference TRBV29-1 and TRBJ1-4, the full variable domain reads SAVISQKPSRDICQRGTSLTIQCQVDSQVTMMFWYRQQPGQSLTLIATANQGSEATYESGFVIDKFPISRPNLTFSTLTVSNMSPEDSSIYLCSVTTGTNEKLFFGSGTQLSVL.